This T cell receptor (beta chain) came from a study of blood T cell repertoires in COVID-19. The data were produced by immunoSEQ multiplex PCR, yet TCRdb's version contains in-frame clones alone and is incomplete. The repertoire holds 540,000 or so clones, 85% to 90% seen once, with 7.5% to 9.5% in the top ten. This CDR3 has 17 amino acids. The sequenced material came from peripheral blood. The receptor comes from a woman aged 45-60 years with COVID-19, enrolled during active disease. This rearrangement joins TRBV21-1 to TRBJ2-2; the D call in the table, TRBD2, was not verified against the DNA. TRBV21-1 is a known pseudogene. The CDR3 bases are TGTGCCAGCAGTCTTAGCGGGGGGGCCGTTCGGACCGGGGAGCTGTTTTTT. It yields the protein CASSLSGGAVRTGELFF.